Reported below is one T cell receptor beta chain. Its antigen is currently unknown. One end of the junction does not line up with germline, which may come from a read error. Primers included in the PCR were 60 Vbeta and 13 Jbeta primers. As processed by the authors: It was a later analysis that counted roughly 79 million unique TCR beta chains, of which around 11 million were shared. Using immunoSEQ multiplex PCR, the repertoire was profiled, and TCRdb retains in-frame clones only, with some absent. Clone size and the V and J calls come from that table; the DNA yielded D and trimming. Of about 120,000 clones in the sample, more than 80% were seen once. The sample is drawn from a study of cytomegalovirus exposure and HLA in healthy donors. The CDR3 consists of 13 residues. Germline V gene lookup returns CDR1 SEHNR and CDR2 FQNEAQ (reference sequence). Study-wide results and caveats: Later genetic work tied a missense DCLRE1C variant to beta-chain V and J trimming. An apparent linkage of common viral pathogens to several of the most significant clusters emerged in a later analysis.

Source material: PBMCs. The TCR originated in a male donor in good health and CMV-seronegative. This chain links TRBV7-9 with TRBJ2-5; unclear D gene. Here the CDR3 reads CSSSLAQTKAQYF. In DNA, the CDR3 is TGTTCCAGCAGCTTGGCGCAGACAAAGGCCCAGTACTTC. Based on the CDR3 plus reference TRBV7-9 and TRBJ2-5, the full variable domain is DTGVSQNPRHKITKRGQNVTFRCDPISEHNRLYWYRQTLGQGPEFLTYFQNEAQLEKSRLLSDRFSAERPKGSFSTLEIQRTEQGDSAMYLCSSSLAQTKAQYFGPGTRLLVL.